The 6 T cell receptor beta chains in this list originate from one sample, sequenced in a study of blood T cell repertoires in COVID-19. Sequenced by immunoSEQ multiplex PCR; TCRdb stores in-frame clones only, minus some. The sample records hundreds of thousands of clones, over 80% being singletons. The specimen was peripheral blood. The receptors were sampled from a woman in her forties or fifties with COVID-19, enrolled during active disease.

The gene calls are TRBV9 and TRBJ1-6; the D gene is possibly TRBD1 (5 bases). Trimming stripped 3 bases from V and 5 bases from J, with 6 bases between. This CDR3 region has 13 residues. CDR1 is SGDLS, CDR2 YYNGEE, per germline. CDR3 residues: CASSEGNNSPLHF. The CDR3 DNA sequence: TGTGCCAGCAGCGAGGGGAATAATTCACCCCTCCACTTT.

The chain couples TRBV6-6 to TRBJ2-1; perhaps TRBD2 as D (5 bases). V was trimmed by 0 bases and J by 7 bases, leaving 7 bases between them. CDR1 is MNHNY, CDR2 SVGAGI, per germline (reference sequence). The CDR3 totals 13 residues. The CDR3 loop is CASSYSQRNEQFF. CDR3 sequence (DNA): TGTGCCAGCAGTTACTCCCAGCGGAATGAGCAGTTCTTC.

This chain uses TRBV7-3 with TRBJ2-1; TRBD2 matches at 15 bases. Trimming cost V 0 bases and J 5 bases; bases outside gene matches: 5. CDR3 length: 18 residues. The germline gives CDR1 SGHTA, CDR2 FQGTGA. This chain's CDR3 is CASSLTLGLAGGDNEQFF. CDR3 DNA sequence: TGTGCCAGCAGCTTAACCTTAGGACTAGCGGGAGGGGACAATGAGCAGTTCTTC. Full variable domain (remainder filled in from reference TRBV7-3 and TRBJ2-1): GAGVSQTPSNKVTEKGKYVELRCDPISGHTALYWYRQSLGQGPEFLIYFQGTGAADDSGLPNDRFFAVRPEGSVSTLKIQRTERGDSAVYLCASSLTLGLAGGDNEQFFGPGTRLTVL.

The chain joins TRBV27 to TRBJ2-7, with TRBD1 matching over 8 bases. The CDR3 contains 14 residues. V was pared by 4 bases and J by 6 bases, with 8 bases of the junction left unmatched. Germline loops: CDR1 MNHEY, CDR2 SMNVEV (reference sequence). The CDR3 loop is CASSSDRGLVEQYF. Written as DNA, the CDR3 is TGTGCCAGCAGTTCAGACAGGGGACTGGTCGAGCAGTACTTC.

This sequence joins TRBV27 and TRBJ2-7, with TRBD1 matching 9 bases. From germline, CDR1 is MNHEY and CDR2 SMNVEV (reference sequence). Trimming took 5 bases from V and 0 from J; bases not matched to a gene: 5. The CDR3 runs to 15 residues. CDR3: CASSPGTGSSYEQYF. Here the CDR3 DNA reads TGTGCCAGCAGTCCCGGGACAGGGAGCTCCTACGAGCAGTACTTC.

The chain recombines TRBV5-1 with TRBJ2-1; 11 positions match TRBD2. The CDR3 runs to 16 residues. CDR1 SGHRS and CDR2 YFSETQ come from the germline V gene. With 0 bases clipped from V and 9 bases from J, the junction kept 8 bases outside the gene matches. CDR3 coding DNA: TGCGCCAGCAGCTTGGCTATAGCGGGAGGGGGCGGTGAGCAGTTCTTC. It is translated as CASSLAIAGGGGEQFF.